These T cell receptor beta chains were read from a single sample in a study of cytomegalovirus exposure and HLA in healthy donors. Produced via immunoSEQ multiplex PCR; TCRdb's table is partial and in-frame only. Here the sample spans around 64,000 clones, approximately 90% being singletons. Material for sequencing was PBMCs. The receptors originated from a young woman in good health and CMV-seropositive. CDR3s include the opening cysteine and the closing phenylalanine or tryptophan. The D gene is left open where the match is weak. Clone size, where shown, is once, few, many, or a class for clones that have expanded.

len	d_gene	j_gene	v_gene	abundance	CDR3aa	CDR3nt
15	NA	TRBJ1-2	TRBV6-5	NA	CASQRGQLANYGYTF	TGTGCCAGCCAACGAGGACAGTTAGCTAACTATGGCTACACCTTC
15	TRBD1	TRBJ2-7	TRBV23-1	NA	CASSQSQGATYEQYF	TGCGCCAGCAGTCAATCTCAGGGGGCCACCTACGAGCAGTACTTC
15	TRBD1	TRBJ2-7	TRBV11-2	once	CASSFPGQGAYEQYF	TGTGCCAGCAGCTTTCCGGGACAGGGGGCTTACGAGCAGTACTTC
13	NA	TRBJ2-1	TRBV7-9	NA	CASSPNSDNEQFF	TGTGCCAGCAGCCCGAACTCGGACAATGAGCAGTTCTTC
18	TRBD2	TRBJ2-1	TRBV14	NA	CASSQDTSGRNLWNEQFF	TGTGCCAGCAGCCAAGATACGAGCGGGAGGAATTTATGGAATGAGCAGTTCTTC
16	TRBD1	TRBJ2-5	TRBV6-1	once	CASSALQGSCEETQYF	TGTGCCAGCAGTGCTCTACAGGGGTCGTGCGAAGAGACCCAGTACTTC
14	TRBD2	TRBJ2-7	TRBV19	NA	CASSIIAGPYEQYF	TGTGCCAGTAGTATTATAGCGGGCCCCTACGAGCAGTACTTC
15	NA	TRBJ2-1	TRBV27	NA	CASSLAASSYNEQFF	TGTGCCAGCAGTCTAGCTGCGAGCTCCTACAATGAGCAGTTCTTC
16	TRBD1	TRBJ2-3	TRBV4-1	NA	CASSQDGTGGTDTQYF	TGCGCCAGCAGCCAAGACGGGACAGGGGGCACAGATACGCAGTATTTT
14	NA	TRBJ2-3	TRBV2	NA	CASSDVGRTDTQYF	TGTGCCAGCAGCGATGTAGGGAGGACAGATACGCAGTATTTT
16	TRBD1	TRBJ1-1	TRBV5-6	NA	CASSSDRSLANTEAFF	TGTGCCAGCAGCTCGGACAGGTCCCTAGCGAACACTGAAGCTTTCTTT
15	TRBD2	TRBJ2-7	TRBV7-6	NA	CASSPTSGSRFEQYF	TGTGCCAGCAGCCCCACTAGCGGGAGCAGGTTCGAGCAGTACTTC
13	NA	TRBJ1-1	TRBV2	NA	CASVRSGDTEAFF	TGTGCCAGCGTACGGTCGGGGGACACTGAAGCTTTCTTT
12	NA	TRBJ1-1	TRBV11-2	NA	CASSLMNTEAFF	TGTGCCAGCAGTCTTATGAACACTGAAGCTTTCTTT
15	TRBD2	TRBJ2-3	TRBV19	NA	CASSIASGTTDTQYF	TGTGCCAGTAGTATTGCTAGCGGAACCACAGATACGCAGTATTTT
15	TRBD1	TRBJ1-1	TRBV19	NA	CASSIAGTGGTEAFF	TGTGCCAGTAGTATAGCCGGGACAGGGGGAACTGAAGCTTTCTTT
16	NA	TRBJ2-3	TRBV18	NA	CASSPLRSRDGDTQYF	TGTGCCAGCTCACCATTGAGGTCCAGGGATGGAGATACGCAGTATTTT
19	TRBD2	TRBJ2-1	TRBV27	NA	CASSLPTPGLAAPYNEQFF	TGTGCCAGCAGTTTGCCCACCCCGGGACTAGCGGCCCCCTACAATGAGCAGTTCTTC
14	NA	TRBJ1-4	TRBV5-4	NA	CASSLSGTYEKLFF	TGTGCCAGCAGCTTGTCGGGGACATATGAAAAACTGTTTTTT
14	NA	TRBJ1-2	TRBV2	NA	CASSEARSSYGYTF	TGTGCCAGCAGTGAAGCACGTAGTAGCTATGGCTACACCTTC